This TCR beta chain came from a study of blood T cells in healthy people across ages. CDR3 size: 19 residues. Per the germline V gene, CDR1 is SGHVS and CDR2 is FQNEAQ. The ends lost 5 bases at V and 1 base at J; junction bases unmatched: 15. Primed by a sample-barcoded 5' primer and a J-beta primer mix, a second PCR proceeded for 7 to 11 cycles. Each CDR3 protein is one row after TCRdb ran MiXCR on the 5' RACE reads. The sample includes approximately 810,000 distinct CDR3 sequences, 25% to 30% of them seen just once. The V and J genes are TRBV7-8 and TRBJ2-3; 10 nucleotides agree with TRBD2. This TCR was recovered from an elderly woman in good health. The sample consisted of blood. CDR3 in DNA: TGTGCCAGCAGCCGAGCGGCGGCTAGCGGGGGAGGAGGCACAGATACGCAGTATTTT. It encodes CASSRAAASGGGGTDTQYF.